These T cell receptor beta chains were read from a single sample in a study of T-cell memory formation after mild COVID-19. Using its own MiXCR run on the 5' RACE reads, TCRdb lists one record per CDR3 protein. The sample consists of 550,000 to 700,000 distinct CDR3 sequences, approximately 15% of them appearing once. The specimen was PBMCs or a T cell subset sorted from them (not recorded which). Receptors originate from an adult woman who had mild COVID-19 (a few samples of this study predate the infection). Cell type and time point are not known. CDR3s include the opening cysteine and the closing phenylalanine or tryptophan. D genes are given only for firm matches. Not every row has a clone size; where given, it reads once, few, many or a size class.

D: NA
length: 12
size: NA
J: TRBJ2-1
V: TRBV18
DNA: TGTGCCAGCTCACCCTCTCGGCGGGAGCAGTTCTTC
CDR3: CASSPSRREQFF

D: TRBD2
length: 15
size: NA
J: TRBJ2-5
V: TRBV6-5
DNA: TGTGCCAGCAGTTACGCCGGGACTATAGGAGAGACCCAGTACTTC
CDR3: CASSYAGTIGETQYF

D: TRBD2
length: 13
size: NA
J: TRBJ2-1
V: TRBV20-1
DNA: TGCAGTGCTAGTCCCGGGAGGAACAATGAGCAGTTCTTC
CDR3: CSASPGRNNEQFF

D: TRBD1
length: 14
size: few
J: TRBJ2-7
V: TRBV5-4
DNA: TGTGCCAGCAGTATGGGGACAGACCTAAGGGAGCAGTACTTC
CDR3: CASSMGTDLREQYF

D: NA
length: 11
size: few
J: TRBJ2-1
V: TRBV5-1
DNA: TGCGCCAGCAGCTTGGAAGGGGCGCAGTTCTTC
CDR3: CASSLEGAQFF

D: NA
length: 16
size: NA
J: TRBJ1-1
V: TRBV7-2
DNA: TGTGCCAGCAGCTTAGAGTACGGGGCAGGGAACACTGAAGCTTTCTTT
CDR3: CASSLEYGAGNTEAFF

D: NA
length: 14
size: many
J: TRBJ2-7
V: TRBV5-1
DNA: TGCGCCAGCAGCCAGCCGGGTAGGCGGGACGAGCAGTACTTC
CDR3: CASSQPGRRDEQYF

D: NA
length: 12
size: few
J: TRBJ2-3
V: TRBV6-6
DNA: TGTGCCAGCAGTTCCGCCCGGGGTACGCAGTATTTT
CDR3: CASSSARGTQYF

D: NA
length: 14
size: NA
J: TRBJ2-3
V: TRBV9
DNA: TGTGCCAGCAGCGTATACGGAAACACAGATACGCAGTATTTT
CDR3: CASSVYGNTDTQYF

D: NA
length: 14
size: few
J: TRBJ2-1
V: TRBV12-3/TRBV12-4
DNA: TGTGCCAGCAACCCCGGGATTCGGGACAATGAGCAGTTCTTC
CDR3: CASNPGIRDNEQFF

D: NA
length: 14
size: NA
J: TRBJ1-2
V: TRBV12-3/TRBV12-4
DNA: TGTGCCAGCAGACCCCCCGGAGGGAGGGACGGCTACACCTTC
CDR3: CASRPPGGRDGYTF

D: TRBD1
length: 18
size: NA
J: TRBJ2-6
V: TRBV12-3/TRBV12-4
DNA: TGTGCCAGCAGCGACAGGGCCGCAAAGAGCTCTGGGGCCAACGTCCTGACTTTC
CDR3: CASSDRAAKSSGANVLTF

D: TRBD2
length: 13
size: NA
J: TRBJ2-3
V: TRBV20-1
DNA: TGCAGTGCTGAGACTAGCGACACAGATACGCAGTATTTT
CDR3: CSAETSDTDTQYF

D: TRBD1
length: 17
size: NA
J: TRBJ2-7
V: TRBV12-3/TRBV12-4
DNA: TGTGCCAGCACCGCCGGGACAGGGAATTCACCCACCTACGAGCAGTACTTC
CDR3: CASTAGTGNSPTYEQYF

D: NA
length: 12
size: few
J: TRBJ2-5
V: TRBV5-1
DNA: TGCGCCAGCAAGGTAATCGGAGAGACCCAGTACTTC
CDR3: CASKVIGETQYF

D: TRBD2
length: 16
size: NA
J: TRBJ2-1
V: TRBV29-1
DNA: TGCAGCGTTGAGCCCTATCTAGCGGACTCCTACAATGAGCAGTTCTTC
CDR3: CSVEPYLADSYNEQFF

D: NA
length: 15
size: NA
J: TRBJ2-1
V: TRBV9
DNA: TGTGCCAGCAGCACCCTCGGGGGGCGAAACAATGAGCAGTTCTTC
CDR3: CASSTLGGRNNEQFF

D: NA
length: 14
size: few
J: TRBJ1-2
V: TRBV2
DNA: TGTGCCAGCACCCCAGACTATTCGGACTATGGCTACACCTTC
CDR3: CASTPDYSDYGYTF

D: TRBD1
length: 14
size: few
J: TRBJ1-4
V: TRBV5-1
DNA: TGCGCCAGCAGCACGGGACAGGGAAATGAAAAACTGTTTTTT
CDR3: CASSTGQGNEKLFF

D: NA
length: 17
size: few
J: TRBJ1-1
V: TRBV5-5
DNA: TGTGCCAGCAGCGGCCTCCACGGGGGCGAAGGGTGGACTGAAGCTTTCTTT
CDR3: CASSGLHGGEGWTEAFF

D: NA
length: 13
size: NA
J: TRBJ2-3
V: TRBV4-1
DNA: TGCGCCAGCAGTCCCGCACCCACAGATACGCAGTATTTT
CDR3: CASSPAPTDTQYF

D: NA
length: 12
size: NA
J: TRBJ1-2
V: TRBV20-1
DNA: TGCAGTGCTAGACACAGGGCCGATGGCTACACCTTC
CDR3: CSARHRADGYTF

D: TRBD1
length: 16
size: few
J: TRBJ1-2
V: TRBV4-2
DNA: TGTGCCAGCAGCCAAGACGCAGGGGGCCCTCACTATGGCTACACCTTC
CDR3: CASSQDAGGPHYGYTF

D: NA
length: 12
size: NA
J: TRBJ2-7
V: TRBV29-1
DNA: TGCAGCGTTGAGAACCAGGGCAACGAGCAGTACTTC
CDR3: CSVENQGNEQYF

D: TRBD2
length: 16
size: NA
J: TRBJ2-7
V: TRBV12-3/TRBV12-4
DNA: TGTGCCAGCAGTCTCGTAGCGGGCCTCCAAGGGGCCGAGCAGTACTTC
CDR3: CASSLVAGLQGAEQYF

D: NA
length: 13
size: NA
J: TRBJ2-3
V: TRBV27
DNA: TGTGCCAGCAGTCGGCAAAGCACAGATACGCAGTATTTT
CDR3: CASSRQSTDTQYF

D: NA
length: 14
size: few
J: TRBJ2-2
V: TRBV5-1
DNA: TGCGCCAGCAGCTCCCTCTCAGGTACCGGGGAGCTGTTTTTT
CDR3: CASSSLSGTGELFF

D: NA
length: 17
size: few
J: TRBJ1-1
V: TRBV7-3
DNA: TGTGCCAGCAGCTTAAATCCCGGGCCCGGCGGGAGCACTGAAGCTTTCTTT
CDR3: CASSLNPGPGGSTEAFF

D: TRBD1
length: 15
size: NA
J: TRBJ1-1
V: TRBV5-1
DNA: TGCGCCAGCAGCTTGGGCGGACAGGGAAATGGAGAAGCTTTCTTT
CDR3: CASSLGGQGNGEAFF

D: NA
length: 13
size: few
J: TRBJ1-2
V: TRBV7-3
DNA: TGTGCCAGCAGCTTTACGGTGGGGCAGGGCTACACCTTC
CDR3: CASSFTVGQGYTF

D: NA
length: 15
size: NA
J: TRBJ1-6
V: TRBV9
DNA: TGTGCCAGCAGCCCCCACGCGTTGGGGGATTCACCCCTCCACTTT
CDR3: CASSPHALGDSPLHF

D: NA
length: 15
size: NA
J: TRBJ1-1
V: TRBV19
DNA: TGTGCCAGTAGTATATCGCCGACAGCGAACACTGAAGCTTTCTTT
CDR3: CASSISPTANTEAFF

D: NA
length: 12
size: many
J: TRBJ1-2
V: TRBV7-2
DNA: TGTGCCAGCAGCTTGAGTCGCTATGGCTACACCTTC
CDR3: CASSLSRYGYTF

D: NA
length: 13
size: few
J: TRBJ2-7
V: TRBV12-3/TRBV12-4
DNA: TGTGCCAGCAGTTTACTCGAGTATTACGAGCAGTACTTC
CDR3: CASSLLEYYEQYF